Presented here are 23 T cell receptor beta chains from one specimen sequenced in a study of T-cell memory formation after mild COVID-19. TCRdb itself ran the 5' RACE reads through MiXCR, one entry per CDR3 protein. The top ten hold roughly 3.7% of the sample, which has roughly 180,000 distinct CDR3 sequences, less than 20% seen once. Material for sequencing was PBMCs or a T cell subset sorted from them (not recorded which). Receptors were obtained from a man younger than 35 who had mild COVID-19 (a few samples of this study predate the infection). Cell type and time point are not known.

This chain joins TRBV6-1 and TRBJ1-2, with TRBD1 matching 12 bases. Germline loops: CDR1 MNHNS, CDR2 SASEGT. The ends lost 5 bases at V and 3 bases at J; junction bases unmatched: 4. This CDR3 spans 15 amino acids. The CDR3 bases are TGTGCCAGCAGTACCCGGGACAGGGGGCACTATGGCTACACCTTC. It translates to CASSTRDRGHYGYTF.

The chain is built from TRBV12-3 or TRBV12-4 and TRBJ2-5; TRBD1 or TRBD2 may be the D gene (5 bases each). Trimming stripped 8 bases from V and 0 bases from J, with 7 bases between. The CDR3 has 12 residues. The CDR3 loop reads CASGGYQETQYF. CDR3 nucleotide sequence: TGTGCCAGCGGGGGATACCAAGAGACCCAGTACTTC.

This clonotype was observed a handful of times. The J gene is TRBJ2-3, the V gene TRBV7-6; 7 bases fit TRBD2. In germline, CDR1 is SGHVS, CDR2 FNYEAQ. The trim removed 5 bases at V and 2 bases at J, leaving 4 bases unmatched. CDR3 length equals 14 residues. The CDR3 DNA sequence: TGTGCCAGCAGCCCAGCGGGGAACACAGATACGCAGTATTTT. Amino acids: CASSPAGNTDTQYF.

This clonotype was seen more than once but under ten times. The rearrangement uses TRBV15 and TRBJ1-5; D gene unclear. The CDR3 has 14 amino acids. Germline V gene lookup returns CDR1 LNHNV and CDR2 YYDKDF (reference sequence). Trimming removed 3 bases at V and 4 bases at J, with 10 bases between. CDR3 in DNA: TGTGCCACCAGCAGCATTTTAGAAAATCAGCCCCAGCATTTT. Protein product: CATSSILENQPQHF.

This clonotype was recorded many times. The chain is built from TRBV7-9 and TRBJ1-1; TRBD1 aligns across 9 bases. Germline V CDR1 and CDR2: SEHNR, FQNEAQ (reference sequence). This CDR3 comprises 15 residues. V shed 5 bases, J shed 6 bases, and the junction held 10 bases outside the gene matches. The CDR3 reads CASSRPGTGPAEAFF. CDR3 sequence (DNA): TGTGCCAGCAGCCGTCCCGGGACAGGGCCCGCTGAAGCTTTCTTT. The entire variable domain, with the rest obtained from reference TRBV7-9 and TRBJ1-1, is as follows: DTGVSQNPRHKITKRGQNVTFRCDPISEHNRLYWYRQTLGQGPEFLTYFQNEAQLEKSRLLSDRFSAERPKGSFSTLEIQRTEQGDSAMYLCASSRPGTGPAEAFFGQGTRLTVV.

This clonotype was detected a few times. The chain is built from TRBV18 and TRBJ2-7, with D unclear. Trimming took off 0 bases at V and 5 bases at J, with 8 bases between the two ends. The CDR3 consists of 13 residues. CDR1 is KGHSH and CDR2 is LQKENI in the germline V gene. This CDR3 is CASSPPGANEQYF. The DNA of the CDR3 is TGTGCCAGCTCACCACCGGGCGCGAACGAGCAGTACTTC.

The chain is built from TRBV6-2 or TRBV6-3 and TRBJ2-7; TRBD2 matches 8 bases. The CDR3 totals 15 residues. Trimming cost V 3 bases and J 3 bases; bases outside gene matches: 7. CDR1 is MNHEY, CDR2 SVGEGT, per germline. The CDR3 spells CASSYGRGDLYEQYV. The DNA for the CDR3 is TGTGCCAGCAGTTATGGGCGGGGGGACCTCTACGAGCAGTACGTC.

The V call is TRBV5-1, the J call TRBJ2-5, with no clear D. CDR1 is SGHRS and CDR2 is YFSETQ in the germline V gene. V was cut by 4 bases and J by 5 bases, with 15 bases left in between. This CDR3 comprises 14 residues. DNA for the CDR3: TGCGCCAGCAGCGCACGGATAGTGGGGGAGACCCAGTACTTC. Residues: CASSARIVGETQYF.

This chain joins TRBV4-1 and TRBJ1-6, with unresolved D. The germline V and J ends were trimmed by 4 bases and 8 bases, with 6 bases remaining between them. The CDR3 extends over 12 amino acids. CDR1 and CDR2 (germline): MGHRA, YSYEKL. The CDR3 is CASSPPDSPLHF. The CDR3 region has the DNA TGCGCCAGCAGCCCCCCTGATTCACCCCTCCACTTT.

The chain recombines TRBV3-1 with TRBJ2-5, with 9 bases identical to TRBD2. CDR1 and CDR2 from the germline V gene are LGHDT and YNNKEL (reference sequence). V lost 1 base, J lost 6 bases, and 6 bases stayed unmatched. The CDR3 length is 15 residues. CDR3: CASSQAGGGAKTQYF. The CDR3 DNA reads TGTGCCAGCAGCCAAGCAGGCGGGGGGGCGAAGACCCAGTACTTC.

This clonotype came up a few times. The J gene is TRBJ2-4, the V gene TRBV7-2; D may be TRBD1 (5 bases). Trimming pared 5 bases from V and 0 bases from J, leaving 8 bases between. CDR3 length equals 14 residues. The V gene's germline CDR1 is SGHTA and CDR2 FQGNSA. CDR3 protein: CASSATVAKNIQYF. DNA of the CDR3: TGTGCCAGCAGCGCGACAGTAGCCAAAAACATTCAGTACTTC.

This chain links TRBV7-3 with TRBJ1-1; the match to TRBD1 covers 8 bases. The CDR3 spans 15 residues. CDR1 and CDR2 (germline): SGHTA, FQGTGA. Trimming at V came to 5 bases and at J to 4 bases, leaving 9 bases not matched to a gene. The CDR3: CASSPTMTGATEAFF. In nucleotides, the CDR3 is TGTGCCAGCAGCCCAACAATGACAGGGGCCACTGAAGCTTTCTTT. The full variable domain, completed using reference TRBV7-3 and TRBJ1-1, is GAGVSQTPSNKVTEKGKYVELRCDPISGHTALYWYRQSLGQGPEFLIYFQGTGAADDSGLPNDRFFAVRPEGSVSTLKIQRTERGDSAVYLCASSPTMTGATEAFFGQGTRLTVV.

This clonotype was seen a few times. J is TRBJ1-1 and V is TRBV7-2; D call uncertain. The germline V gene encodes CDR1 SGHTA and CDR2 FQGNSA. The CDR3 runs 15 residues. Trimming removed 0 bases from V and 0 bases from J, with 8 bases in between. CDR3 DNA sequence: TGTGCCAGCAGCTTAGCCAGACGGATGAACACTGAAGCTTTCTTT. Translation gives CASSLARRMNTEAFF.

This clonotype came up many times. This chain joins TRBV11-2 and TRBJ2-1; unclear D gene. The V gene's germline CDR1 is SGHAT and CDR2 FQNNGV. V dropped 5 bases and J dropped 5 bases, with 10 bases sitting between them. This CDR3 has 13 residues. Here the CDR3 DNA reads TGTGCCAGCAGCCAGGCGCGTCACAATGAGCAGTTCTTC. Its protein is CASSQARHNEQFF.

The chain employs TRBV7-2 and TRBJ1-2, with D maybe TRBD1 (6 bases). CDR1 is SGHTA, CDR2 FQGNSA, per germline. This CDR3 region has 14 residues. V was trimmed by 3 bases and J by 6 bases, leaving 14 bases between them. The chain's CDR3 is CASSLAVRGDGYTF. DNA for the CDR3: TGTGCCAGCAGCTTGGCGGTTAGGGGGGATGGCTACACCTTC.

This chain joins TRBV12-3 or TRBV12-4 and TRBJ1-1; D is perhaps TRBD1 (5 bases). The V end lost 3 bases, the J end lost 1 base, and 15 bases lay between the germline ends. The CDR3 covers 16 residues. The CDR3 is CASSFRWGRGNTEAFF. CDR3 nucleotides: TGTGCCAGCAGTTTCAGGTGGGGTAGGGGGAACACTGAAGCTTTCTTT.

The CDR3 loop reads CAIDRVPSNQPQHF. CDR3 nucleotides: TGTGCCATCGACAGGGTCCCTAGCAATCAGCCCCAGCATTTT. This chain uses TRBV27 with TRBJ1-5, with 7 nucleotides matching TRBD1. The CDR3 is made up of 14 amino acids. The germline V gene has CDR1 MNHEY and CDR2 SMNVEV (reference sequence). With 10 bases clipped from V and 0 bases from J, the junction kept 6 bases outside the gene matches.

Only a few counts were recorded for this clonotype. V gene TRBV7-2 combines with J gene TRBJ1-2; maybe TRBD1 (5 bases). In germline, CDR1 is SGHTA, CDR2 FQGNSA. This CDR3 contains 13 residues. Trimming left V 5 bases short and J 4 bases short, with 11 bases between. This CDR3 is CASSPDSFYGYTF. In DNA, the CDR3 is TGTGCCAGCAGCCCTGACAGCTTCTATGGCTACACCTTC.

This clonotype was recorded a few times. The chain combines TRBV4-1 with TRBJ1-6; D unresolved. The V end was cut by 2 bases, the J end by 5 bases, with 16 bases between. Germline-derived CDR1 and CDR2 are MGHRA and YSYEKL. This CDR3 spans 17 amino acids. Written as DNA, the CDR3 is TGCGCCAGCAGCCAACCCGGAGGGAAAAGGGATAATTCACCCCTCCACTTT. Amino acids: CASSQPGGKRDNSPLHF.

In its sample, this clonotype was seen a few times. The chain links TRBV6-2 or TRBV6-3 to TRBJ1-5; D is ambiguous. The germline gives CDR1 MNHEY, CDR2 SVGEGT. CDR3 length equals 17 residues. V was pared by 2 bases and J by 3 bases, with 17 bases between. The CDR3 coding sequence is TGTGCCAGCAGTTACGGACGGGATACCTATAACAATCAGCCCCAGCATTTT. Translation: CASSYGRDTYNNQPQHF.

The chain combines TRBV2 with TRBJ1-4; D is uncertain. The V end was cut by 7 bases, the J end by 6 bases, with 6 bases between. CDR3 size: 11 residues. Germline CDR1 is SNHLY and CDR2 is FYNNEI. Here the CDR3 DNA reads TGTGCCAGCACCTTATATGAAAAACTGTTTTTT. Amino acid sequence: CASTLYEKLFF. The full variable domain, completed using reference TRBV2 and TRBJ1-4, is EPEVTQTPSHQVTQMGQEVILRCVPISNHLYFYWYRQILGQKVEFLVSFYNNEISEKSEIFDDQFSVERPDGSNFTLKIRSTKLEDSAMYFCASTLYEKLFFGSGTQLSVL.

This sequence joins TRBV12-3 or TRBV12-4 and TRBJ1-5; no firm D call. There are 12 residues in the CDR3. Deletions cut 1 base from V and 9 bases from J, with 7 bases between. In DNA form, the CDR3 reads TGTGCCAGCAGTTTAGATTTCTCGCCCCAGCATTTT. Amino acids: CASSLDFSPQHF.

The CDR3 is CASSLAVAGRETQYF. The CDR3 coding sequence is TGCGCCAGCAGCTTGGCAGTAGCGGGACGGGAGACCCAGTACTTC. The chain recombines TRBV5-1 with TRBJ2-5; 8 bases agree with TRBD2. The V gene end was trimmed by 0 bases and the J gene end by 5 bases; junction bases not matched to a gene: 6. The V gene's germline CDR1 is SGHRS and CDR2 YFSETQ. The CDR3 is made up of 15 amino acids.